This T cell receptor beta chain was found in a study of blood T cell repertoires in COVID-19. For the study at large: Acute and convalescent COVID-19 specimens originated in the United States, Italy and Spain. T cells, B-cell-depleted T cells, or PBMCs supplied cDNA or gDNA.

In the authors' workflow: Amplifying reference gene primers gave estimates of nucleated cell counts. This table comes from immunoSEQ multiplex PCR, and its TCRdb copy is limited to in-frame clones, with some not included. V, J and clone size are those of that table, while D and trimming were read from the DNA. The sample has approximately 200,000 clones; roughly 90% are singletons. This clone was picked up one time. The V gene lost 0 bases and the J gene lost 1 base, with 10 bases spanning the gap. CDR1 and CDR2 (germline): SGHNT, YYREEE (reference sequence). The CDR3 covers 15 residues. The specimen was peripheral blood. The clonotype comes from a woman aged 55-69 years with acute or convalescent COVID-19. This chain connects TRBV5-4 to TRBJ1-1; no definite D call. Written as DNA, the CDR3 is TGTGCCAGCAGCTTGGTGGCCCCAGGGAACACTGAAGCTTTCTTT. Translated, it gives CASSLVAPGNTEAFF. Full variable domain (rest looked up from reference TRBV5-4 and TRBJ1-1): ETGVTQSPTHLIKTRGQQVTLRCSSQSGHNTVSWYQQALGQGPQFIFQYYREEENGRGNFPPRFSGLQFPNYSSELNVNALELDDSALYLCASSLVAPGNTEAFFGQGTRLTVV.